The T cell receptor beta chain under discussion was sequenced for a study of blood T cell repertoires in COVID-19. Clinical history as reported by participants underpinned cohort assignment. Symptom resolution, clearance, or two negative PCRs marked donors in Cohort 3 as recovered. The germline gives CDR1 SGHDT, CDR2 YYEEEE. The CDR3 has 12 residues. V lost 3 bases to trimming and J lost 3 bases, with 7 bases between them. Generated by immunoSEQ multiplex PCR, the TCRdb table keeps only in-frame clones and is missing some. The table shows about 310,000 clones, with around 89% occurring only once. The clonotype comes from a woman in her 40s who had recovered from COVID-19. The sequenced sample was PBMCs or T cells enriched from blood (not recorded which). The rearrangement links TRBV5-6 to TRBJ2-7, with a possible D match to TRBD2 (5 bases). The CDR3 DNA is TGTGCCAGCAGCTCCCGGGACTACGAGCAGTACTTC. This gives the protein CASSSRDYEQYF.